A selection of T cell receptor beta chains follows, all from one sample in a study of glioma-infiltrating T cells after dendritic cell vaccination. Produced via immunoSEQ multiplex PCR; TCRdb's table is partial and in-frame only. Altogether roughly 100,000 clones are present, around 86% being singletons, with the ten largest covering approximately 6.6%. The sequencing used blood, collected after dendritic cell vaccination. These receptors all stem from a human donor with glioblastoma. The CDR3 runs from the conserved cysteine through the conserved F or W. The order of the fields is V gene, J gene, CDR3 length, CDR3 protein.

TRBV15	TRBJ2-5	17	CATSREGSGGAGETQYF
TRBV12-5	TRBJ2-5	14	CASGWGTAQETQYF
TRBV5-4	TRBJ1-2	15	CASSLAGTGLVGYTF
TRBV6-6	TRBJ1-4	15	CASSYVTGGAEKLFF
TRBV4-2	TRBJ1-2	15	CASSQNRGLRDGYTF
TRBV5-1	TRBJ1-2	15	CASSLEFEQGTGYTF
TRBV5-4	TRBJ1-1	13	CASSLDRVSEAFF
TRBV6-5	NA	14	CASSPRRESYEQYF
TRBV6-5	TRBJ1-2	15	CASSSPREGIYGYTF
TRBV2	TRBJ2-7	14	CASSVGTGFGRQYF
TRBV5-1	TRBJ2-2	20	CASRDGRFRQGRVGTGELFF
TRBV7-2	TRBJ2-3	17	CASSPGLAGAITDTQYF
TRBV11-1	TRBJ2-5	12	CASRRGEETQYF
TRBV2	TRBJ1-4	13	CASEQAPNEKLFF
TRBV12-5	TRBJ1-1	15	CASGLGRNMNTEAFF
TRBV25-1	TRBJ2-1	13	CASSVDSYNEQFF
TRBV12-5	TRBJ1-1	13	CASALGGRSEAFF
TRBV5-6	TRBJ2-1	14	CASSLMGSYNEQFF
TRBV11-3	TRBJ2-2	13	CASSPSPTGELFF
TRBV27	TRBJ1-2	15	CASSTRTGYYYGYTF
TRBV18	TRBJ2-7	17	CASSPDGPGQSSYEQYF
TRBV11-3	TRBJ2-2	15	CASSPGLIDTGELFF
TRBV2	TRBJ2-2	15	CASSESQRPTGELFF
TRBV30	TRBJ1-1	14	CAWTLQGGFTEAFF
TRBV4-1	TRBJ1-1	15	CASSQVRQVNTEAFF
TRBV29-1	TRBJ2-7	13	CSVTRTGLDEQYF
TRBV5-1	TRBJ1-4	17	CASTPGQGALDNEKLFF
TRBV7-3	TRBJ2-2	14	CASGKTGNTGELFF
TRBV30	TRBJ1-1	15	CAWRGAGGLNTEAFF
TRBV5-6	TRBJ2-3	13	CASSRGGTDTQYF
TRBV30	TRBJ2-1	16	CAWSVRSSSSYNEQFF
TRBV11-2	TRBJ2-7	15	CASSHRGQGYHEQYF
TRBV5-1	TRBJ1-1	16	CASSLQAGSLDTEAFF
TRBV19	TRBJ1-2	12	CASRSTVYGYTF
TRBV2	TRBJ2-5	15	CASSFLGGEGETQYF
TRBV4-3	TRBJ1-1	15	CASSQATQGYTEAFF
TRBV14	TRBJ1-2	15	CASSQDYGFSGGYTF
TRBV5-1	TRBJ2-3	16	CASSLGAGAGTDTQYF
TRBV5-1	TRBJ2-4	14	CASSLGQGGDIQYF
TRBV4-2	TRBJ1-3	17	CASSPTTTGSSGNTIYF
TRBV12-5	TRBJ2-1	11	CASGLGGKQFF
TRBV29-1	TRBJ2-2	18	CSVQLQDRGQGNTGELFF
TRBV7-2	TRBJ2-2	15	CASSHLGGNTGELFF
TRBV5-1	TRBJ2-7	14	CASSPPGTGNEQYF
TRBV18	TRBJ1-1	14	CASSPSGAYTEAFF
TRBV4-1	TRBJ2-2	14	CASSLDRDTGELFF
TRBV6-5	TRBJ1-2	15	CASRLTGTGWGGYTF
TRBV6-6	TRBJ1-2	13	CASRGQGKRGYTF
TRBV5-1	TRBJ1-5	13	CASSTTGDQPQHF
TRBV7-2	TRBJ2-7	14	CASSLVTLTYEQYF
TRBV2	TRBJ1-4	13	CASRDRPNEKLFF
TRBV6-1	TRBJ2-2	13	CASSKRDTGELFF
TRBV7-8	TRBJ1-4	14	CASSPTGINEKLFF
TRBV5-4	TRBJ2-2	14	CASSGKQESGELFF
TRBV5-6	TRBJ2-5	17	CASSSKKRGGDRETQYF
TRBV11-2	TRBJ1-2	15	CASSLMPGGYYGYTF
TRBV25-1	TRBJ1-5	13	CASTRTGDQAQHF